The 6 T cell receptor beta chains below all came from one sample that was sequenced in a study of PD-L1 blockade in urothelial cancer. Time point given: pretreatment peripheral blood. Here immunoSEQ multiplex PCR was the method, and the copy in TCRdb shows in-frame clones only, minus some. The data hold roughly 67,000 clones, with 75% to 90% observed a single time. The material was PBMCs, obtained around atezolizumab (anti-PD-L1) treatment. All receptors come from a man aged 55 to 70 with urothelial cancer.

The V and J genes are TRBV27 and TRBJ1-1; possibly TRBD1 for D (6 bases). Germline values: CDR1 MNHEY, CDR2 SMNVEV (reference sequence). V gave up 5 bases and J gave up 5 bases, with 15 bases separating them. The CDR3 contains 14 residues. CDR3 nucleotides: TGTGCCAGCAGTCCAAACAGGGTTGGAACTGAAGCTTTCTTT. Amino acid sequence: CASSPNRVGTEAFF.

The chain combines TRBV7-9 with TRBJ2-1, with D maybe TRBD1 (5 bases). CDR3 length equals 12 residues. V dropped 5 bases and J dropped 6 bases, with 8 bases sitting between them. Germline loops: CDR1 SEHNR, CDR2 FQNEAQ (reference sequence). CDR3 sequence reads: CASSGASNEQFF. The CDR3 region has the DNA TGTGCCAGCAGCGGGGCCTCCAATGAGCAGTTCTTC.

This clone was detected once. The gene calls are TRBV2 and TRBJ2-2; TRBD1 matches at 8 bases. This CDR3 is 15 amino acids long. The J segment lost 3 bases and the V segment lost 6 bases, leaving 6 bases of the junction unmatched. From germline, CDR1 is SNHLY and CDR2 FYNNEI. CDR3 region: CASRKTGADTGELFF. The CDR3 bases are TGTGCCAGCAGGAAGACAGGGGCGGACACCGGGGAGCTGTTTTTT.

This CDR3 reads CASSSRRELFF. The DNA of the CDR3 is TGTGCCAGCAGTTCTAGGAGGGAGCTGTTTTTT. The chain has TRBV28 and TRBJ2-2, with D hard to call. Germline CDR1 is MDHEN and CDR2 is SYDVKM. This CDR3 is 11 amino acids long. Trimming removed 4 bases at V and 9 bases at J, with 6 bases between.

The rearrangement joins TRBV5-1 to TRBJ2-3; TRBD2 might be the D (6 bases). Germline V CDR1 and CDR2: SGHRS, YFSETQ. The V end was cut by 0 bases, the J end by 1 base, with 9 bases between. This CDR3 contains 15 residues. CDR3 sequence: CASSLGGGGTDTQYF. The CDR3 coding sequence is TGCGCCAGCAGCTTGGGAGGCGGGGGCACAGATACGCAGTATTTT.

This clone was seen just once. The CDR3: CASSLVSSRANTEAFF. The CDR3 DNA is TGTGCCAGCAGCTTGGTTAGTAGCAGGGCGAACACTGAAGCTTTCTTT. V and J are TRBV5-6 and TRBJ1-1; D may be TRBD1 (5 bases). Germline assignment: CDR1 SGHDT and CDR2 YYEEEE. The CDR3 is made up of 16 amino acids. V was clipped by 0 bases and J by 1 base, with 13 bases between them. Filled out from reference TRBV5-6 and TRBJ1-1, the complete variable domain reads DAGVTQSPTHLIKTRGQQVTLRCSPKSGHDTVSWYQQALGQGPQFIFQYYEEEERQRGNFPDRFSGHQFPNYSSELNVNALLLGDSALYLCASSLVSSRANTEAFFGQGTRLTVV.